This entry describes one T cell receptor beta chain. What antigen it recognizes has not been identified. One base away there is no much larger clone; base qualities are not given. Inclusive of the bounding cysteine and phenylalanine, the CDR3 is 16 residues long. Of the read, only the CDR3 DNA is kept; its 48 bases are in frame from base 1. Per the germline V gene (reference sequence), LNHDA is the CDR1 and SQIVND is the CDR2. V and J lose 0 bases and 8 bases, and a span of 16 bases separates them. The immunoSEQ Assay, a bias-controlled multiplex PCR, was used to amplify TCRbeta CDR3 regions from genomic DNA. Processing in the source paper ran as follows. The number of nucleated cells in each sample was estimated by amplification of reference gene primers within the assay. To quantify the absolute abundance of each unique TCRbeta CDR3 rearrangement, sequence reads were collapsed and filtered. For each sample, productive Simpson clonality was calculated by taking the square root of Simpson's diversity index across productive rearrangements. TCRdb obtained this table from immuneACCESS and retained in-frame rearrangements with V and J assigned. These tables miss some clones; where compared with another copy, unresolved V genes account for less than half of the shortfall, and the remainder is unexplained. That table gives V, J and clone size, and the DNA gave D and trimming. Across this sample there are 250,000 to 400,000 clones, with around 88% seen only once. Of the sample, 1.5% to 2% is held by the ten largest clones.

The data derive from a study of blood T cell repertoires in COVID-19 (dated by TCRdb to about 2020). Regarding the study in general: The collaborator samples originated in the United States, Italy and Spain and spanned the acute and convalescent phases of COVID-19. The material from the prospective study consisted of cDNA or gDNA derived from T cells, B-cell-depleted T cells, or PBMCs. Deeply sampled blood TCRbeta repertoires from subjects exposed to, actively infected with, or recovered from COVID-19 were included in the dataset. The repertoires were released in a freely available public database intended as a resource for research on the immune response to SARS-CoV-2. The samples were drawn from the first 160 participants of the ongoing ImmuneRACE study and from 950 to 1,500 subjects provided by 6 global collaborators. Sample metadata almost always included a de-identified subject ID, COVID-19 status, age in years and sex. Where HLA class I and class II types were available, the types were taken from metadata supplied by the sample provider, not from assay-based typing.

Results the study describes overall, beyond this receptor: The quantity of clinical and demographic metadata differed by source and by participant and was supplied without curation.

One collaborating source in Seattle enrolled patients while the patients were actively infected and followed the patients over time throughout the course of disease. Each collaborating institution followed its own protocols to collect whole blood in K2EDTA tubes. For TCRbeta analysis, collaborators shipped samples as frozen whole blood, isolated PBMCs, or DNA extracted from either of those sample types. The clonotype originates from a woman in her twenties or thirties with COVID-19, enrolled during active disease. The rearrangement joined TRBV19 to TRBJ1-4, with TRBD1 tentatively as D gene (5 bases match). Sequences were obtained from peripheral blood. The nucleotides read TGTGCCAGTAGTATAGATCAACCCGGGGGGGAGGAAAAACTGTTTTTT. This encodes CASSIDQPGGEEKLFF.